These 32 T cell receptor beta chains were sequenced from one sample in a study of blood T cell repertoires in COVID-19 (dated by TCRdb to 2018 to 2021). The library was prepared using the immunoSEQ multiplex PCR assay. Sourced from immuneACCESS, this table was stored by TCRdb with only in-frame sequences that have V and J called. A share of the clones is absent; for the studies checked, an unresolved V gene accounts for under half, and the remainder has no known explanation. This sample is represented by around 160,000 clones; roughly nine tenths of them were singletons. The top ten clones comprise 3.5% to 4.5% of the sample. The specimen was PBMCs or T cells enriched from blood (not recorded which). Source of these receptors: a woman aged 40 to 50 who had been exposed to COVID-19.

The chain is built from TRBV27 and TRBJ1-3, with a possible D match to TRBD1 (5 bases). Germline loops: CDR1 MNHEY, CDR2 SMNVEV (reference sequence). This CDR3 is built from 11 residues. V was clipped by 2 bases and J by 15 bases, with 11 bases between them. In DNA, the CDR3 is TGTGCCAGCAGTTTAAGACGGCAGGGATATTTT. The encoded protein is CASSLRRQGYF.

The chain employs TRBV4-1 and TRBJ2-1; the D gene is possibly TRBD1 (5 bases). Looked up from germline, CDR1 is MGHRA and CDR2 is YSYEKL. The CDR3 has 15 amino acids. Trimming removed 3 bases at V and 0 bases at J, with 9 bases between. CDR3 sequence: CASSHIRDSYNEQFF. The CDR3 DNA is TGCGCCAGCAGCCATATCAGGGACTCCTACAATGAGCAGTTCTTC.

This chain joins TRBV5-1 and TRBJ2-7, with D hard to call. V lost 4 bases to trimming and J lost 2 bases, with 16 bases between them. The CDR3 runs 15 residues. Germline-derived CDR1 and CDR2 are SGHRS and YFSETQ. The CDR3 region is CASSPRTGSPYEQYF. The CDR3 DNA is TGCGCCAGCAGCCCCCGAACCGGGTCCCCCTACGAGCAGTACTTC.

This clone appeared once. V and J are TRBV4-1 and TRBJ1-3; 9 positions match TRBD1. Trimming removed 4 bases from V and 7 bases from J; junction bases left unmatched: 8. The germline CDR1 and CDR2 sequences are MGHRA and YSYEKL. The CDR3 runs to 15 residues. The CDR3 loop is CASSPGGTGINTIYF. The CDR3 bases are TGCGCCAGCAGCCCTGGCGGGACAGGGATCAACACCATATATTTT.

This chain joins TRBV5-6 and TRBJ1-2, with 9 bases fitting TRBD1. This CDR3 comprises 17 residues. Trimming at V came to 0 bases and at J to 6 bases, leaving 12 bases not matched to a gene. Germline lookup yields CDR1 SGHDT and CDR2 YYEEEE. The CDR3 sequence: CASSLVAIGQGSNGYTF. CDR3 DNA: TGTGCCAGCAGCTTGGTCGCCATAGGACAGGGGTCGAATGGCTACACCTTC.

The chain joins TRBV10-3 to TRBJ2-6; possibly TRBD2 for D (5 bases). Germline V gene sequence: CDR1 ENHRY, CDR2 SYGVKD. The CDR3 has 17 amino acids. V was cut by 2 bases and J by 0 bases, with 11 bases left in between. CDR3 coding DNA: TGTGCCATCAGTGAGGGCAGGACTTACTCTGGGGCCAACGTCCTGACTTTC. This sequence encodes CAISEGRTYSGANVLTF.

The rearrangement uses TRBV1 and TRBJ2-1; TRBD2, as called in the table, went unchecked against the DNA. TRBV1 is marked as a pseudogene. The CDR3 has 16 amino acids. In DNA form, the CDR3 reads TGCACCAGCAGCCGCACCCTCCCCGGGGGATACAATGAGCAGTTCTTC. It yields the protein CTSSRTLPGGYNEQFF.

The V call is TRBV9, the J call TRBJ1-5; D possibly corresponds to TRBD1 (5 bases). V shed 3 bases and J shed 7 bases, with 17 bases lying between them. CDR1 SGDLS and CDR2 YYNGEE come from the germline V gene. CDR3 length: 15 residues. CDR3 DNA: TGTGCCAGCAGCGGTCTCGGAGGGGCAGAACAGCCCCAGCATTTT. It encodes CASSGLGGAEQPQHF.

V gene TRBV6-5 combines with J gene TRBJ1-2; 9 bases fit TRBD1. CDR1 and CDR2 from the germline V gene are MNHEY and SVGAGI. The CDR3 consists of 15 residues. V lost 6 bases and J lost 1; bases outside the gene matches: 6. The CDR3 is CASREPGQGNYGYTF. DNA for the CDR3: TGTGCCAGCAGGGAGCCGGGACAGGGTAACTATGGCTACACCTTC.

This clone was counted once. The chain couples TRBV28 to TRBJ2-1; D is undetermined. The V gene lost 1 base and the J gene lost 6 bases, with 16 bases spanning the gap. CDR1 and CDR2 from the germline V gene are MDHEN and SYDVKM. The CDR3 has 16 residues. The DNA for the CDR3 is TGTGCCAGCAGTTTATCAGTCCTTGAAACGGGCAATGAGCAGTTCTTC. This sequence encodes CASSLSVLETGNEQFF.

V usage is TRBV7-9 and J usage is TRBJ2-7, with a weak D call TRBD1 (6 bases). The germline V gene encodes CDR1 SEHNR and CDR2 FQNEAQ (reference sequence). The CDR3 sequence is 12 residues long. Trimming shortened V by 4 bases and J by 4 bases, and 8 bases separated the two germline ends. The CDR3 nucleotides are TGTGCCAGCAGCTACAGGGTGTACGAGCAGTACTTC. Its protein product is CASSYRVYEQYF.

This clone occurred once. CDR3 in amino acids: CASSQDGRTGVTGELFF. CDR3 DNA sequence: TGCGCCAGCAGCCAAGATGGGAGGACAGGGGTGACCGGGGAGCTGTTTTTT. This rearrangement joins TRBV4-3 to TRBJ2-2, with 9 positions matching TRBD1. Per the germline V gene, CDR1 is LGHNA and CDR2 is YSLEER. V dropped 0 bases and J dropped 5; count of bases not matched to a gene: 7. The length of the CDR3 is 17 residues.

This rearrangement joins TRBV12-3 or TRBV12-4 to TRBJ1-6, with D unclear. Trimming took 2 bases from V and 10 from J, leaving 9 bases between them. The CDR3 covers 13 residues. The CDR3 sequence is CASSLRRESPLHF. Written as DNA, the CDR3 is TGTGCCAGCAGTTTAAGGAGGGAATCACCCCTCCACTTT.

This clone was observed a few times. This same CDR3 is encoded by further DNA sequences in the sample. The chain has TRBV15 and TRBJ2-3, with 9 nucleotides matching TRBD1. V gave up 3 bases and J gave up 0 bases; unmatched junction bases: 1. The length of the CDR3 is 15 residues. Germline V gene data show CDR1 as LNHNV and CDR2 as YYDKDF (reference sequence). The CDR3 region has the DNA TGTGCCACCAGCAGGGGGACAGGGAGCACAGATACGCAGTATTTT. It translates to CATSRGTGSTDTQYF.

The chain has TRBV5-1 and TRBJ1-4; D call uncertain. Per the germline V gene, CDR1 is SGHRS and CDR2 is YFSETQ. There are 14 residues in the CDR3. V dropped 0 bases and J dropped 0 bases, with 3 bases sitting between them. DNA of the CDR3: TGCGCCAGCAGCTTGGGAGCAACTAATGAAAAACTGTTTTTT. This encodes CASSLGATNEKLFF.

This clone was found once. The chain links TRBV27 to TRBJ1-6, with D uncertain. CDR3 size: 14 residues. V was pared by 6 bases and J by 1 base, with 7 bases between. Germline values: CDR1 MNHEY, CDR2 SMNVEV (reference sequence). This chain's CDR3 is CASSRASYNSPLHF. The DNA for the CDR3 is TGTGCCAGCAGCAGAGCGTCCTATAATTCACCCCTCCACTTT.

The chain recombines TRBV5-1 with TRBJ2-3, with D hard to call. The ends were cut back, 0 bases at V and 2 bases at J, with 10 bases in the middle. Germline V CDR1 and CDR2: SGHRS, YFSETQ. The CDR3 runs to 15 residues. The CDR3 region is CASSLDRPPTDTQYF. The CDR3 bases are TGCGCCAGCAGCTTGGATCGTCCCCCCACAGATACGCAGTATTTT.

The chain is built from TRBV18 and TRBJ2-7, with 7 bases that match TRBD2. The V segment lost 5 bases and the J segment 2 bases; nucleotides outside the gene matches: 3. The CDR3 contains 13 residues. Looked up from germline, CDR1 is KGHSH and CDR2 is LQKENI. The CDR3: CASSSREAYEQYF. DNA for the CDR3: TGTGCCAGCTCAAGTCGGGAGGCCTACGAGCAGTACTTC.

The V call is TRBV19, the J call TRBJ1-1; D not certain. This CDR3 is built from 13 residues. CDR1 is LNHDA, CDR2 SQIVND, per germline (reference sequence). V shed 8 bases and J shed 1 base, with 11 bases lying between them. The CDR3 region has the DNA TGTGCCAGTCACCAGGCGGGGAACACTGAAGCTTTCTTT. Protein sequence: CASHQAGNTEAFF.

V and J are TRBV7-7 and TRBJ2-1; TRBD2 matches at 11 bases. This CDR3 contains 14 residues. Germline trimming cut 6 bases from V and 4 bases from J; bases unmatched to any gene: 2. Germline CDR1 is SSHAT and CDR2 is FNYEAQ (reference sequence). Here the CDR3 reads CASSIAGGYNEQFF. In DNA form, the CDR3 reads TGTGCCAGCAGTATAGCGGGGGGGTACAATGAGCAGTTCTTC.

The gene calls are TRBV27 and TRBJ1-1; 9 positions match TRBD1. V trimming: 5 bases; J trimming: 4 bases; junction bases outside the gene matches: 8. CDR3 length equals 15 residues. CDR1 is MNHEY and CDR2 is SMNVEV in the germline V gene (reference sequence). CDR3 DNA: TGTGCCAGCAGTGTTACAGGGGGCTGGGTCACTGAAGCTTTCTTT. It is translated as CASSVTGGWVTEAFF.

V is TRBV3-1 (or the pseudogene TRBV3-2) and J is TRBJ1-1; the match to TRBD1 covers 8 bases. This CDR3 is 16 amino acids long. The V segment lost 1 base and the J segment 3 bases; nucleotides outside the gene matches: 7. Germline V gene lookup returns CDR1 LGHDT and CDR2 YNNKEL (reference sequence). CDR3 in amino acids: CASSQGQGIYDTEAFF. The CDR3 bases are TGTGCCAGCAGCCAAGGACAGGGGATATACGACACTGAAGCTTTCTTT.

The chain couples TRBV3-1 (or the pseudogene TRBV3-2) to TRBJ2-1, with D perhaps matching TRBD1 (5 bases). Trimming stripped 0 bases from V and 3 bases from J, with 12 bases between. CDR3 length: 16 residues. Germline V gene lookup returns CDR1 LGHDT and CDR2 YNNKEL (reference sequence). In DNA, the CDR3 is TGTGCCAGCAGCCAAGACGGTAGGGGATTCTACAATGAGCAGTTCTTC. Translation gives CASSQDGRGFYNEQFF.

This clone was counted a few times. The chain combines TRBV29-1 with TRBJ2-7, with 8 bases fitting TRBD1. The CDR3 loop spans 12 amino acids. Germline V lookup: CDR1 SQVTM, CDR2 ANQGSEA. V gave up 7 bases and J gave up 7 bases; unmatched junction bases: 9. The CDR3 bases are TGCAGCGCTAGGACAGGGAGTCGGGAGCAGTACTTC. The encoded protein is CSARTGSREQYF.

The chain couples TRBV5-6 to TRBJ1-5, with D possibly being TRBD1 (6 bases). The V end was cut by 4 bases, the J end by 0 bases, with 14 bases between. This CDR3 has 16 amino acids. The V gene's germline CDR1 is SGHDT and CDR2 YYEEEE. The CDR3 bases are TGTGCCAGCAGCAAGGGGGGGGGCGTTAGCAATCAGCCCCAGCATTTT. This translates into CASSKGGGVSNQPQHF.

The chain carries TRBV7-2 and TRBJ2-3; 9 nucleotides line up with TRBD2. With 5 bases clipped from V and 2 bases from J, the junction kept 5 bases outside the gene matches. Germline CDR1 and CDR2: SGHTA and FQGNSA. The CDR3 is made up of 15 amino acids. CDR3 in DNA: TGTGCCAGCAGCCCCCCTAGCGGGATCACAGATACGCAGTATTTT. Its translation: CASSPPSGITDTQYF.

V is TRBV4-3 and J is TRBJ2-1, with 7 bases identical to TRBD1. Germline-derived CDR1 and CDR2 are LGHNA and YSLEER. V trimming: 0 bases; J trimming: 7 bases; junction bases outside the gene matches: 6. CDR3 size: 15 residues. The CDR3 reads CASSQDGQVANEQFF. Written as DNA, the CDR3 is TGCGCCAGCAGCCAAGATGGACAGGTAGCTAATGAGCAGTTCTTC.

The genes are TRBV6-2 or TRBV6-3 and TRBJ1-6; no definite D call. From germline, CDR1 is MNHEY and CDR2 SVGEGT. CDR3 length: 12 amino acids. The germline V and J ends were trimmed by 2 bases and 14 bases, with 10 bases remaining between them. DNA of the CDR3: TGTGCCAGCAGTTACCCTAGCGCGGCCCTCCACTTT. It is translated as CASSYPSAALHF.

The CDR3 DNA is TGTGCCAGCAGCACCCGGGACAGGAGCTCTGGAAACACCATATATTTT. Residues: CASSTRDRSSGNTIYF. The chain links TRBV7-8 to TRBJ1-3, with 8 bases matching TRBD1. The CDR3 totals 16 residues. With V trimmed by 5 bases and J by 0 bases, 6 bases remained unmatched. In germline, CDR1 is SGHVS, CDR2 FQNEAQ. Using reference TRBV7-8 and TRBJ1-3 for the parts outside the CDR3, the full variable domain is GAGVSQSPRYKVAKRGQDVALRCDPISGHVSLFWYQQALGQGPEFLTYFQNEAQLDKSGLPSDRFFAERPEGSVSTLKIQRTQQEDSAVYLCASSTRDRSSGNTIYFGEGSWLTVV.

The V gene is TRBV27, the J gene TRBJ2-3; 8 bases align to TRBD2. This CDR3 region has 17 residues. From germline, CDR1 is MNHEY and CDR2 SMNVEV (reference sequence). The junction had 11 bases not matched to a gene; V was cut back by 5 bases and J by 1 base. CDR3 DNA sequence: TGTGCCAGCAGTACCAATTTAGCGGGGCTTCGCACAGATACGCAGTATTTT. This codes for CASSTNLAGLRTDTQYF.

Here the CDR3 DNA reads TGTGCCAGCTCACCACCGGAACTGGGAGGAGGTCAGCCCCAGCATTTT. This encodes CASSPPELGGGQPQHF. The chain combines TRBV18 with TRBJ1-5; D unclear. V lost 0 bases and J lost 6, with 15 bases in between. This CDR3 contains 16 residues. CDR1 is KGHSH and CDR2 is LQKENI in the germline V gene.

Regarding this clone: Different DNA sequences within this sample yield the same CDR3. The chain couples TRBV29-1 to TRBJ1-1, with 7 nucleotides matching TRBD1. This CDR3 has 12 amino acids. In germline, CDR1 is SQVTM, CDR2 ANQGSEA. Trimming removed 6 bases from V and 1 base from J; junction bases left unmatched: 2. CDR3 amino acids: CSVRTGNTEAFF. The CDR3 nucleotides read TGCAGCGTCCGGACAGGGAACACTGAAGCTTTCTTT.